This T cell receptor beta chain comes out of a study of blood T cell repertoires in COVID-19. About the research overall: The study drew acute and convalescent COVID-19 samples from the United States, Italy and Spain. Sample material is recorded as cDNA or gDNA derived from T cells, B-cell-depleted T cells, or PBMCs.

Original handling: Estimates of nucleated cell counts were drawn from the amplification of reference gene primers. Using immunoSEQ multiplex PCR, the repertoire was profiled, and TCRdb retains in-frame clones only, with some absent. V, J and clone size are taken as reported in that table, and D and trimming were inferred from the DNA itself. The data contain under 350,000 clones, around 87% of them singletons. V lost 2 bases, J lost 8 bases, and 10 bases stayed unmatched. The CDR3 contains 15 residues. CDR1 and CDR2 from the germline V gene are SGHRS and YFSETQ. The genes are TRBV5-1 and TRBJ2-1, with 7 nucleotides matching TRBD2. The receptor was derived from a man between 65 and 80 years old with acute or convalescent COVID-19. Sequencing was performed on peripheral blood. Here the CDR3 reads CASSFIGGSADEQFF. CDR3 nucleotides: TGCGCCAGCAGCTTTATCGGCGGGAGTGCGGATGAGCAGTTCTTC. The variable domain in full, with the rest retrieved from reference TRBV5-1 and TRBJ2-1, is KAGVTQTPRYLIKTRGQQVTLSCSPISGHRSVSWYQQTPGQGLQFLFEYFSETQRNKGNFPGRFSGRQFSNSRSEMNVSTLELGDSALYLCASSFIGGSADEQFFGPGTRLTVL.